The 5 T cell receptor beta chains below come from one sample, sequenced in a study of OX40 agonist ivuxolimab in advanced cancers. The assay was immunoSEQ multiplex PCR, and TCRdb's table has in-frame clones only and misses some. The data contain about 79,000 clones, about 88% of them singletons. Sequencing was performed on CD4+ or CD8+ T cells sorted from blood, taken in a trial of the OX40 agonist ivuxolimab. The receptors originated from an adult with an advanced solid tumor such as melanoma, head and neck, liver or kidney cancer.

V and J are TRBV27 and TRBJ1-4; 7 bases agree with TRBD1. V lost 6 bases to trimming and J lost 8 bases; unmatched junction nucleotides: 18. This CDR3 contains 17 residues. The germline V gene encodes CDR1 MNHEY and CDR2 SMNVEV (reference sequence). In DNA form, the CDR3 reads TGTGCCAGCAGGCGGCAGGGGGAGGGAGGGAAGAGGGAAAAACTGTTTTTT. Protein: CASRRQGEGGKREKLFF.

The chain joins TRBV6-1 to TRBJ1-2; 7 nucleotides align to TRBD1. Trimming took 7 bases from V and 7 from J; bases not matched to a gene: 6. The CDR3 consists of 12 residues. Germline V gene sequence: CDR1 MNHNS, CDR2 SASEGT. The CDR3 nucleotides are TGTGCCAGCAATCAGGGGGTGGCTGGCTACACCTTC. As protein: CASNQGVAGYTF.

The gene calls are TRBV10-3 and TRBJ2-7; 8 bases are a match to TRBD2. This CDR3 has 14 amino acids. Per the germline V gene, CDR1 is ENHRY and CDR2 is SYGVKD. V lost 7 bases to trimming and J lost 7 bases; unmatched junction nucleotides: 12. CDR3 coding DNA: TGTGCCATCAAAGAACCGGGGGGGGCTGGGGAGCAGTACTTC. Protein sequence: CAIKEPGGAGEQYF.

This sequence joins TRBV6-5 and TRBJ2-5, with a tentative D call TRBD1 (5 bases). Germline loops: CDR1 MNHEY, CDR2 SVGAGI. Trimming took off 0 bases at V and 1 base at J, with 9 bases between the two ends. The CDR3 runs to 15 residues. CDR3 nucleotide sequence: TGTGCCAGCAGTTACTCGAAACAGGTCCAAGAGACCCAGTACTTC. It translates to CASSYSKQVQETQYF.

V gene TRBV5-5 combines with J gene TRBJ1-3; weak D call: TRBD1 (6 bases). With 2 bases removed from V and 0 bases from J, the gap between germline ends came to 15 bases. There are 17 residues in the CDR3. Per germline, CDR1 SGHKS and CDR2 YYEKEE (reference sequence). The CDR3 here is CASSFTGQSSSGNTIYF. In nucleotides, the CDR3 is TGTGCCAGCAGCTTTACTGGACAGTCTTCCTCTGGAAACACCATATATTTT.